The 8 T cell receptor beta chains in this list originate from one sample, sequenced in a study of identical twins. TCRdb reprocessed the 5' RACE reads via MiXCR and lists one record per CDR3 protein. The table includes 400,000 to 500,000 distinct CDR3 sequences, around 20% detected once. The sample consisted of naive T cells sorted from blood. The receptors derive from a man aged 45-65 years in good health.

This chain joins TRBV5-1 and TRBJ2-3, with a possible D match to TRBD2 (6 bases). Trimming cost V 4 bases and J 6 bases, with 21 bases left between them. CDR1 is SGHRS, CDR2 YFSETQ, per germline. The CDR3 spans 16 residues. CDR3 sequence: CASSIETGGVADTQYF. The CDR3 nucleotides read TGCGCCAGCAGCATCGAAACCGGAGGGGTTGCGGATACGCAGTATTTT.

Turning to this clonotype: The DNA is omitted, as the CDR3 cannot be located on it reliably, and the CDR3 follows TCRdb's listing. J is TRBJ2-6 and V is TRBV19; whether TRBD1, the table's D call, matches the DNA was not checked. Ends included, the CDR3 has 20 residues. Germline CDR1 is LNHDA and CDR2 is SQIVND (reference sequence). This chain's CDR3 is CASSQALVGTGSSGANVLPF.

This clonotype was observed a handful of times. The V call is TRBV5-1, the J call TRBJ2-2; D gene unclear. The V end lost 6 bases, the J end lost 0 bases, and 12 bases lay between the germline ends. The CDR3 has 15 residues. Germline CDR1 reads SGHRS; CDR2 reads YFSETQ. The CDR3 bases are TGCGCCAGCACCCCTTCGGCAGCGAACACCGGGGAGCTGTTTTTT. This translates into CASTPSAANTGELFF.

The chain combines TRBV28 with TRBJ2-5; 11 nucleotides line up with TRBD2. The V and J ends lost 3 bases and 5 bases, in that order; junction bases with no gene match: 11. The CDR3 runs 17 residues. The germline V gene has CDR1 MDHEN and CDR2 SYDVKM. CDR3 amino acids: CASSFVIAGGPVETQYF. The CDR3 nucleotides are TGTGCCAGCAGTTTCGTCATAGCGGGAGGGCCGGTGGAGACCCAGTACTTC. Complete variable domain (other parts from reference TRBV28 and TRBJ2-5): DVKVTQSSRYLVKRTGEKVFLECVQDMDHENMFWYRQDPGLGLRLIYFSYDVKMKEKGDIPEGYSVSREKKERFSLILESASTNQTSMYLCASSFVIAGGPVETQYFGPGTRLLVL.

This clonotype was seen many times. The rearrangement joins TRBV13 to TRBJ1-2; 10 nucleotides match TRBD1. Germline assignment: CDR1 PRHDT and CDR2 FYEKMQ (reference sequence). This CDR3 comprises 15 residues. V shed 6 bases, J shed 0 bases, and the junction held 4 bases outside the gene matches. CDR3 amino acids: CASRSGQGSNYGYTF. CDR3 nucleotide sequence: TGTGCCAGCAGATCGGGACAGGGGTCTAACTATGGCTACACCTTC.

In this sample, this clonotype turned up many times. V is TRBV7-9 and J is TRBJ2-5, with TRBD1 matching 8 bases. With V trimmed by 5 bases and J by 1 base, 3 bases remained unmatched. The CDR3 has 14 amino acids. Germline CDR1 and CDR2: SEHNR and FQNEAQ (reference sequence). The CDR3 is CASSDRGSQETQYF. DNA of the CDR3: TGTGCCAGCAGCGACAGGGGTTCCCAAGAGACCCAGTACTTC.

V is TRBV5-5 and J is TRBJ2-7; 8 bases map to TRBD1. Trimming cost V 3 bases and J 2 bases; bases outside gene matches: 10. This CDR3 is 16 amino acids long. Germline CDR1 and CDR2: SGHKS and YYEKEE (reference sequence). This CDR3 is CASSSRTGLLAYEQYF. The DNA of the CDR3 is TGTGCCAGCAGCTCCCGGACAGGGTTGTTAGCCTACGAGCAGTACTTC.

This clonotype was seen more than once but under ten times. The chain joins TRBV18 to TRBJ1-2; D gene unclear. Germline values: CDR1 KGHSH, CDR2 LQKENI. The CDR3 runs to 13 residues. Trimming took 0 bases from V and 6 from J, leaving 8 bases between them. The DNA of the CDR3 is TGTGCCAGCTCACCACCGGGGAGGGATGGCTACACCTTC. Protein sequence: CASSPPGRDGYTF.